This T cell receptor beta chain is from a study of blood T cell repertoires in COVID-19. The CDR3 loop spans 15 amino acids. The trim removed 6 bases at V and 5 bases at J, leaving 10 bases unmatched. Germline values: CDR1 MDHEN, CDR2 SYDVKM. Here immunoSEQ multiplex PCR was the method, and the copy in TCRdb shows in-frame clones only, minus some. The sample carries more than 95,000 clones, under 85% recorded once. V usage is TRBV28 and J usage is TRBJ1-5, with TRBD1 identical over 7 bases. The clonotype comes from a man aged 55 to 70 with acute or convalescent COVID-19. Sequences were obtained from peripheral blood. DNA for the CDR3: TGTGCCAGCAGCCCTCCGGACAGGCGACATCAGCCCCAGCATTTT. As protein: CASSPPDRRHQPQHF.